The subject of this entry is one T cell receptor beta chain. The PCR employed 60 Vbeta primers together with 13 Jbeta primers. Profiled with immunoSEQ multiplex PCR; TCRdb holds only in-frame clones, not every one. The sample includes around 160,000 clones, around two thirds of them seen just once. The CDR3 runs to 15 residues. The germline gives CDR1 MDHEN, CDR2 SYDVKM. The V end was cut by 3 bases, the J end by 0 bases, with 10 bases between. The data are from a study of cytomegalovirus exposure and HLA in healthy donors. This rearrangement joins TRBV28 to TRBJ2-3; D call uncertain. The sequencing input was PBMCs. The TCR comes from a woman younger than 30 in good health and CMV-seronegative. The CDR3 DNA reads as TGTGCCAGCAGTTTTCCCAGGTTTAGCACAGATACGCAGTATTTT. Protein: CASSFPRFSTDTQYF.